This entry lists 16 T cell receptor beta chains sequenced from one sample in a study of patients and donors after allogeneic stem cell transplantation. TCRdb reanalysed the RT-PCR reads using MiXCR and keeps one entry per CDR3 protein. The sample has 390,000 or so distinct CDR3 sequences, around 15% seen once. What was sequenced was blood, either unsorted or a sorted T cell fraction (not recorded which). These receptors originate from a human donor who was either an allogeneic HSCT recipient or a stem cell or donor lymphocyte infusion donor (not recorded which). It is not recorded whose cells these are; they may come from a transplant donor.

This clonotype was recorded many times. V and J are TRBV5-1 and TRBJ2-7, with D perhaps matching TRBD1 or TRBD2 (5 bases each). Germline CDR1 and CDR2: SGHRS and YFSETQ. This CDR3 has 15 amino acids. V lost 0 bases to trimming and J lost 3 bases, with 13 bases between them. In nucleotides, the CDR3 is TGCGCCAGCAGCTTGGAGGGGAGTAGGCTCTACGAGCAGTACTTC. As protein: CASSLEGSRLYEQYF.

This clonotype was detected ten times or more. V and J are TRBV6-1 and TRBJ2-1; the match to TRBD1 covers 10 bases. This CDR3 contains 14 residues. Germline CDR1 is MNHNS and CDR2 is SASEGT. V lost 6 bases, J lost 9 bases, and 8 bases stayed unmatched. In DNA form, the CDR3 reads TGTGCCAGCAGCCGGGACAGGGGTCTAAGTGAGCAGTTCTTC. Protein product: CASSRDRGLSEQFF.

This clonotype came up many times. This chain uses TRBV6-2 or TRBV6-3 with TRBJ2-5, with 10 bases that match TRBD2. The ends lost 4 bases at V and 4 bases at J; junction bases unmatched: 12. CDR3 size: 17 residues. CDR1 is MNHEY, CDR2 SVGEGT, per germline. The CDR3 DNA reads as TGTGCCAGCAGTTCCGGAGTTCTAGCGGGAGTTGGAGAGACCCAGTACTTC. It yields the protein CASSSGVLAGVGETQYF.

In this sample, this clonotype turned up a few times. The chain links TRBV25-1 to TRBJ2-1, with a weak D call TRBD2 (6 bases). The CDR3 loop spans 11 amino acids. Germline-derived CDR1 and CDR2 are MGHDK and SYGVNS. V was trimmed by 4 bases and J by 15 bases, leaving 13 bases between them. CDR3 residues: CASSAPWEVFF. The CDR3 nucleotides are TGTGCCAGCAGTGCCCCCTGGGAGGTGTTCTTC.

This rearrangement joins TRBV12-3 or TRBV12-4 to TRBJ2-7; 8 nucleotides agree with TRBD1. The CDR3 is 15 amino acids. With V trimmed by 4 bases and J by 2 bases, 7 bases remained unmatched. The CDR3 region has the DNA TGTGCCAGCAGTTCGACAGGGGTCCAACCCTACGAGCAGTACTTC. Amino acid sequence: CASSSTGVQPYEQYF.

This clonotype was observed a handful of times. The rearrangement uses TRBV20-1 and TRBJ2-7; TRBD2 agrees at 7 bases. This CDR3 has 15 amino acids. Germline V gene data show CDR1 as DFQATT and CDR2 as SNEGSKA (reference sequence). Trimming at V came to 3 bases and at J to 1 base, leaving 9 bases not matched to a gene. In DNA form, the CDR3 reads TGCAGTGCTAGCTCATCCGGGGGGATTTCCTACGAGCAGTACTTC. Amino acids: CSASSSGGISYEQYF.

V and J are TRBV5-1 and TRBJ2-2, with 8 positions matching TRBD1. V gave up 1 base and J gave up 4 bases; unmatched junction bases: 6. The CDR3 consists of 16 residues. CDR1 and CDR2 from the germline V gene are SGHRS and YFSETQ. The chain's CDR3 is CASSLSARGPTGELFF. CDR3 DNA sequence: TGCGCCAGCAGCTTGTCAGCCAGGGGGCCCACCGGGGAGCTGTTTTTT.

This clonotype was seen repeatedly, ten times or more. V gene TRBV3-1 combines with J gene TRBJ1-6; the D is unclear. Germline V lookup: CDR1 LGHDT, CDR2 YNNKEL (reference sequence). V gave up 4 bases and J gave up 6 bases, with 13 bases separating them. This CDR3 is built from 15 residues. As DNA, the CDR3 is TGTGCCAGCAGCCGAGAACAAGTATCTAATTCACCCCTCCACTTT. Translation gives CASSREQVSNSPLHF.

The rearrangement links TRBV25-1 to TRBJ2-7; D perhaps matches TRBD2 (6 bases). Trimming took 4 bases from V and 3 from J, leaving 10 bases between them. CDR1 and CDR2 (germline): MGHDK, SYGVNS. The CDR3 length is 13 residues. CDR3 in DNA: TGTGCCAGCAGTGTGGGGACTGACTACGAGCAGTACTTC. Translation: CASSVGTDYEQYF.

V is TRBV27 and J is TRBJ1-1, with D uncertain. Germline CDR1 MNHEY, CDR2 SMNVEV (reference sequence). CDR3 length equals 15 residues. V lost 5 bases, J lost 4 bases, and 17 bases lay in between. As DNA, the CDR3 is TGTGCCAGCAGTACTACGACGGGTCGTCGCACTGAAGCTTTCTTT. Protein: CASSTTTGRRTEAFF.

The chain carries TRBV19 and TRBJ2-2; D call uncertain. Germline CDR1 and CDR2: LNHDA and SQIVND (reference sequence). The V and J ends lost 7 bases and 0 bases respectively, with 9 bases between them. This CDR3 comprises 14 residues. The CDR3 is CASMTRSNTGELFF. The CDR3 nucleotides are TGTGCCAGTATGACGCGCTCGAACACCGGGGAGCTGTTTTTT.

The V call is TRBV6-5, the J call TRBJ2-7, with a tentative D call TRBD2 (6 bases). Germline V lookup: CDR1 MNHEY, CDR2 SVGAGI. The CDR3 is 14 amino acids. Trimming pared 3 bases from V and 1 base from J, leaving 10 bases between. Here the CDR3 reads CASSYRGGSYEQYF. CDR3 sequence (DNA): TGTGCCAGCAGTTATCGGGGAGGATCCTACGAGCAGTACTTC.

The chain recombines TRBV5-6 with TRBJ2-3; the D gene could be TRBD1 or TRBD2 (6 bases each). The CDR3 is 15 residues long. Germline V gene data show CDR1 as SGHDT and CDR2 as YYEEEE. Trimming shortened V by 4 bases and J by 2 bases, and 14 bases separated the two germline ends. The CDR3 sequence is CASSPRGGITDTQYF. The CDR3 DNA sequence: TGTGCCAGCAGCCCCAGGGGAGGAATCACAGATACGCAGTATTTT.

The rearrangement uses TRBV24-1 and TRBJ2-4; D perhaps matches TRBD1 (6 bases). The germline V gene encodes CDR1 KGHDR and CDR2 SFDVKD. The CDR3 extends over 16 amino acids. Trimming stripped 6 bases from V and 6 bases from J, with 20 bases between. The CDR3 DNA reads TGTGCCACCAGTCCATCGGGTCAGGGGAAGGGAAACATTCAGTACTTC. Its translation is CATSPSGQGKGNIQYF.

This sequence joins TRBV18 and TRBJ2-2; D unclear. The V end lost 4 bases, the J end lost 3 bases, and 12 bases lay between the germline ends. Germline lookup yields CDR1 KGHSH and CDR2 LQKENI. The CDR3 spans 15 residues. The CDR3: CASSLQSPYTGELFF. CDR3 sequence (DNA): TGTGCCAGCTCACTCCAGTCCCCCTACACCGGGGAGCTGTTTTTT.

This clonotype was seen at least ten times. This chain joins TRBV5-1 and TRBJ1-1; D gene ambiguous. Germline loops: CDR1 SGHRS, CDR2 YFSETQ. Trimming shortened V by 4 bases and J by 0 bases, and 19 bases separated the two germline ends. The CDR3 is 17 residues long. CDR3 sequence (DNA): TGCGCCAGCAGCCCCTATTTCCGCTTATTGATGAACACTGAAGCTTTCTTT. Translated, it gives CASSPYFRLLMNTEAFF. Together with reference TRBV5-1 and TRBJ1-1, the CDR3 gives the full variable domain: KAGVTQTPRYLIKTRGQQVTLSCSPISGHRSVSWYQQTPGQGLQFLFEYFSETQRNKGNFPGRFSGRQFSNSRSEMNVSTLELGDSALYLCASSPYFRLLMNTEAFFGQGTRLTVV.